The 4 T cell receptor beta chains reported below all come from one sample, sequenced in a study of vaccination effects on CD4 cells after COVID-19. Which antigens these TCRs recognize remains unknown. Profiled with immunoSEQ multiplex PCR; TCRdb holds only in-frame clones, not every one. The repertoire has 20,000 to 25,000 clones, about 70% of them found once; the top ten carry about 8.3%. ViraFEST used viral peptide pools to expand antigen-specific CD4+ T cells before sequencing. CD4+ T cell isolation took place after 10 days of culture. All participants had two doses of either the BNT162b2 or mRNA-1273 vaccine. Sequences were derived from CD4+ T cells from PBMCs cultured with SARS-CoV-2 spike peptides, sampled after COVID-19 vaccination. The receptor source for this set is a human donor who received a COVID-19 vaccine.

This clone was recorded once. V and J are TRBV5-6 and TRBJ2-3, with TRBD1 matching 9 bases. This CDR3 has 17 residues. The germline V gene encodes CDR1 SGHDT and CDR2 YYEEEE. V dropped 6 bases and J dropped 10; count of bases not matched to a gene: 21. The CDR3 DNA reads as TGTGCCAGCACCAACAAGAGGGACAGGGCTAGCCAATTCGCGCAGTATTTT. The encoded protein is CASTNKRDRASQFAQYF. Combining the CDR3 with reference TRBV5-6 and TRBJ2-3 gives the whole variable domain DAGVTQSPTHLIKTRGQQVTLRCSPKSGHDTVSWYQQALGQGPQFIFQYYEEEERQRGNFPDRFSGHQFPNYSSELNVNALLLGDSALYLCASTNKRDRASQFAQYFGPGTRLTVL.

V is TRBV4-1 and J is TRBJ1-3, with D hard to call. In germline, CDR1 is MGHRA, CDR2 YSYEKL. V lost 2 bases, J lost 0 bases, and 11 bases lay in between. The CDR3 loop spans 16 amino acids. The CDR3 here is CASSQQEASSGNTIYF. CDR3 bases: TGCGCCAGCAGCCAACAAGAGGCGAGCTCTGGAAACACCATATATTTT.

The J gene is TRBJ2-7, the V gene TRBV5-1, with D perhaps TRBD2 (6 bases). Trimming took off 0 bases at V and 4 bases at J, with 11 bases between the two ends. The CDR3 has 14 amino acids. The germline gives CDR1 SGHRS, CDR2 YFSETQ. The CDR3 is CASSLGGVGYEQYF. CDR3 bases: TGCGCCAGCAGCTTGGGGGGGGTGGGGTACGAGCAGTACTTC.

The CDR3 loop reads CASSYPRGQRTPEQFF. The CDR3 DNA sequence: TGTGCCAGCAGCTACCCGCGGGGACAGAGAACCCCTGAGCAGTTCTTC. The V gene is TRBV7-2, the J gene TRBJ2-1, with a weak D call TRBD1 (7 bases). Germline V gene sequence: CDR1 SGHTA, CDR2 FQGNSA. Trimming removed 4 bases from V and 9 bases from J, with 22 bases in between. The CDR3 consists of 16 residues.